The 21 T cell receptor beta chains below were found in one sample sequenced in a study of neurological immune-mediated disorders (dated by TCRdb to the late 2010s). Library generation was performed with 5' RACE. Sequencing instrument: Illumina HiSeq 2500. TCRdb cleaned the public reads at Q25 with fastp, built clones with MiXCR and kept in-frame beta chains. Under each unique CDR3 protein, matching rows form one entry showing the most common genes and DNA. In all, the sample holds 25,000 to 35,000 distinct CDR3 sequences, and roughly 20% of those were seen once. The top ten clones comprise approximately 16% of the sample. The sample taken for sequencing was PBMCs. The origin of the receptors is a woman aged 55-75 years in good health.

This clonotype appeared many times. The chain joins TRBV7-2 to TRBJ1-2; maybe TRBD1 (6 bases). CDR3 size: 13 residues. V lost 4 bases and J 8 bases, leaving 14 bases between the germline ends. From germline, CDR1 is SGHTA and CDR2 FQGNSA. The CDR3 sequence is CASSSSPGGGYTF. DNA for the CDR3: TGTGCCAGCAGCTCATCTCCCGGGGGCGGCTACACCTTC.

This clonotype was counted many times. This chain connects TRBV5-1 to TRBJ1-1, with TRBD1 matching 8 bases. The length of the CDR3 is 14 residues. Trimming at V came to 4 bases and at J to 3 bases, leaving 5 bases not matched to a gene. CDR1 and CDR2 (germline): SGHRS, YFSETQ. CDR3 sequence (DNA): TGCGCCAGCAGCATCAGGGGGCTGTACACTGAAGCTTTCTTT. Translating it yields CASSIRGLYTEAFF.

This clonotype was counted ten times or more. DNA for the CDR3: TGTGCCAGCACGACTAGCGGGAGAGCTGGGGCCAACGTCCTGACTTTC. It codes for CASTTSGRAGANVLTF. The J gene is TRBJ2-6, the V gene TRBV18; TRBD2 aligns across 12 bases. The CDR3 runs to 16 residues. Per germline, CDR1 KGHSH and CDR2 LQKENI. V dropped 8 bases and J dropped 2; count of bases not matched to a gene: 4. Full variable domain (remainder filled in from reference TRBV18 and TRBJ2-6): NAGVMQNPRHLVRRRGQEARLRCSPMKGHSHVYWYRQLPEEGLKFMVYLQKENIIDESGMPKERFSAEFPKEGPSILRIQQVVRGDSAAYFCASTTSGRAGANVLTFGAGSRLTVL.

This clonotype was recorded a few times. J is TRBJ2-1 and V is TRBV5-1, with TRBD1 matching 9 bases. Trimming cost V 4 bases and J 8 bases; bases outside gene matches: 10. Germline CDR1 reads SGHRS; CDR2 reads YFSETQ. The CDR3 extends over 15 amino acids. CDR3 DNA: TGCGCCAGCAGCCCCCGGACAGGGGAGTTTCATGAGCAGTTCTTC. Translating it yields CASSPRTGEFHEQFF.

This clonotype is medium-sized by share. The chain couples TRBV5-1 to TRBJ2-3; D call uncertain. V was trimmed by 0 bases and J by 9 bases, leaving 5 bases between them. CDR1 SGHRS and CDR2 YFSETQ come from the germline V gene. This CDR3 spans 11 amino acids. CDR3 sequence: CASSLVETQYF. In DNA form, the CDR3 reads TGCGCCAGCAGCTTGGTAGAGACGCAGTATTTT. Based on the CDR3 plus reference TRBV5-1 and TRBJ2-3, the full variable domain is KAGVTQTPRYLIKTRGQQVTLSCSPISGHRSVSWYQQTPGQGLQFLFEYFSETQRNKGNFPGRFSGRQFSNSRSEMNVSTLELGDSALYLCASSLVETQYFGPGTRLTVL.

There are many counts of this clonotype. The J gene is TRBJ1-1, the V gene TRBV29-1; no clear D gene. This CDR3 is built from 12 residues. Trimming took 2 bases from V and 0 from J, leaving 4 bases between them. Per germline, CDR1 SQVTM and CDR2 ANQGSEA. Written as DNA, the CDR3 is TGCAGCGTTGAACAGCTGAACACTGAAGCTTTCTTT. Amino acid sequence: CSVEQLNTEAFF.

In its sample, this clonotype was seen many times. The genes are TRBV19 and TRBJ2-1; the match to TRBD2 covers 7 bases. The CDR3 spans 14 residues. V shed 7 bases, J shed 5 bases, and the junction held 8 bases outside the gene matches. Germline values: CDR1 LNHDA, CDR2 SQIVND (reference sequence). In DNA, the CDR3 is TGTGCCAGTAAGGAGAGCGGGGCCAACAATGAGCAGTTCTTC. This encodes CASKESGANNEQFF.

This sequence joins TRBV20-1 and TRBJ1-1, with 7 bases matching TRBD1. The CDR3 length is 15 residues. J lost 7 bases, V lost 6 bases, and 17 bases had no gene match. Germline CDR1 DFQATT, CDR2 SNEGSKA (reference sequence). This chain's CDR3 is CSASGTAKGRDEAFF. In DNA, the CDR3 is TGCAGTGCCTCCGGGACAGCGAAGGGGCGAGATGAAGCTTTCTTT.

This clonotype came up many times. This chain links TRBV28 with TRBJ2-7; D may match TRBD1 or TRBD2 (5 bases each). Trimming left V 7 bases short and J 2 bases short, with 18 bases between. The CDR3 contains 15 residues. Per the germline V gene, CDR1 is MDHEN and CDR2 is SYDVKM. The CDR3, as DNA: TGTGCCAGCAAGGTGGGGGAGCAAGGTACCTACGAGCAGTACTTC. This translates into CASKVGEQGTYEQYF. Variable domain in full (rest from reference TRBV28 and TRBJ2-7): DVKVTQSSRYLVKRTGEKVFLECVQDMDHENMFWYRQDPGLGLRLIYFSYDVKMKEKGDIPEGYSVSREKKERFSLILESASTNQTSMYLCASKVGEQGTYEQYFGPGTRLTVT.

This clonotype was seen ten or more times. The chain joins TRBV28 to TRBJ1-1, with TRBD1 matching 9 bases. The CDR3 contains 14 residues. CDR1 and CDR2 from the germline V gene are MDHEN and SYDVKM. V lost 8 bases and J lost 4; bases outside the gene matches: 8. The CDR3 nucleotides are TGTGCCAGCCGAAGTCCGGACAGGGGCACTGAAGCTTTCTTT. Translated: CASRSPDRGTEAFF.

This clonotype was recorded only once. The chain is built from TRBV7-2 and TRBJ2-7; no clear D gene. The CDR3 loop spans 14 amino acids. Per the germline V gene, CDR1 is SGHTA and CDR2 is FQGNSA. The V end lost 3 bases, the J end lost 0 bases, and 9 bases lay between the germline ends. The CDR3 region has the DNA TGTGCCAGCAGCTTGGAGCGACCCTCCTACGAGCAGTACTTC. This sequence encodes CASSLERPSYEQYF.

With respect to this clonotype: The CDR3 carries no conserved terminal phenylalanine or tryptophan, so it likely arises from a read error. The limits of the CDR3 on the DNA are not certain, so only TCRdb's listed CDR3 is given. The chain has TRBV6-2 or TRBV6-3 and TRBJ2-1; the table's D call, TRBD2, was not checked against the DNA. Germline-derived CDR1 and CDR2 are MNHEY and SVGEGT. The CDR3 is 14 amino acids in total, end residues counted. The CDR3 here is CASRIAGFYNEQLS.

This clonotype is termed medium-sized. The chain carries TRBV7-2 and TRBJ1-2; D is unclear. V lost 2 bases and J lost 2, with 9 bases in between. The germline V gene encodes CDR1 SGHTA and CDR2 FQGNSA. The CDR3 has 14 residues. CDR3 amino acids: CASSLRQENYGYTF. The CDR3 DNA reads TGTGCCAGCAGCTTACGGCAGGAGAACTATGGCTACACCTTC.

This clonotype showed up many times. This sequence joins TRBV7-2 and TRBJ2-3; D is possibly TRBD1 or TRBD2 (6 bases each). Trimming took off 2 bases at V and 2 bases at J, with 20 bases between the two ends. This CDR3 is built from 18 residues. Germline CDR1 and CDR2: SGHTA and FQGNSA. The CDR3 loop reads CASSLLATGTPYTDTQYF. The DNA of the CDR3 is TGTGCCAGCAGCTTACTAGCGACCGGGACACCCTACACAGATACGCAGTATTTT. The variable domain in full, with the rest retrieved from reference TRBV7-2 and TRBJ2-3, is GAGVSQSPSNKVTEKGKDVELRCDPISGHTALYWYRQSLGQGLEFLIYFQGNSAPDKSGLPSDRFSAERTGGSVSTLTIQRTQQEDSAVYLCASSLLATGTPYTDTQYFGPGTRLTVL.

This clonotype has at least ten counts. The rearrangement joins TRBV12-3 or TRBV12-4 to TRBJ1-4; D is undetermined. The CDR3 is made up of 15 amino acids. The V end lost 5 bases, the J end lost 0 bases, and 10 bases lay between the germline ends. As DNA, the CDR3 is TGTGCCAGCAGTCCCGCAGGTGCAACTAATGAAAAACTGTTTTTT. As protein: CASSPAGATNEKLFF.

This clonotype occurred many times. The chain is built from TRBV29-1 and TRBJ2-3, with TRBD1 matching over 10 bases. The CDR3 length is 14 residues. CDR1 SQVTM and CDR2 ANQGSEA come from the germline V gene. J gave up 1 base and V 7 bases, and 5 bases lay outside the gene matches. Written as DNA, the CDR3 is TGCAGCGGAGGGACAGGGGTAGGCACAGATACGCAGTATTTT. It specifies CSGGTGVGTDTQYF.

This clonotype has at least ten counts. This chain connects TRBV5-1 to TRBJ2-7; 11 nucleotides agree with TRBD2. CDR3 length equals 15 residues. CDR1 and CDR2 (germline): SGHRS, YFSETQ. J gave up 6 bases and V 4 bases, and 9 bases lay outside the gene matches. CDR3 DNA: TGCGCCAGCAGCATTCAACTAGCGGGAGAGGGCGAGCAGTACTTC. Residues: CASSIQLAGEGEQYF.

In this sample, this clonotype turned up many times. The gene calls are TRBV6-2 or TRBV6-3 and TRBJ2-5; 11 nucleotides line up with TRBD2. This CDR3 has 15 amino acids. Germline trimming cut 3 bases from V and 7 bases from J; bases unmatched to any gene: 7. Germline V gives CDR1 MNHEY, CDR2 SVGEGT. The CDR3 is CASSYSGGAPMTQYF. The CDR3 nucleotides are TGTGCCAGCAGTTATAGCGGGGGGGCCCCGATGACCCAGTACTTC.

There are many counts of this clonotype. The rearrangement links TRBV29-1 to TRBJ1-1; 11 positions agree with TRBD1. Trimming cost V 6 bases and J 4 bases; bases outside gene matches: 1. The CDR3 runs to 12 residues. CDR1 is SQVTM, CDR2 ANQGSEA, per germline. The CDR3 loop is CSVGQGGTEAFF. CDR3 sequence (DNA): TGCAGCGTGGGACAGGGGGGCACTGAAGCTTTCTTT. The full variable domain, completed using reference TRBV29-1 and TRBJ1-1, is SAVISQKPSRDICQRGTSLTIQCQVDSQVTMMFWYRQQPGQSLTLIATANQGSEATYESGFVIDKFPISRPNLTFSTLTVSNMSPEDSSIYLCSVGQGGTEAFFGQGTRLTVV.

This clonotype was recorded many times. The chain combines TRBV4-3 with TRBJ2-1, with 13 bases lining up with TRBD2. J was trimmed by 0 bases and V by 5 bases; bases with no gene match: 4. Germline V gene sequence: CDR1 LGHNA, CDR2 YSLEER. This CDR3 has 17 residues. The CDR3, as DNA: TGCGCCAGCAGCACTGGGACTAGCGGGACCTCCTACAATGAGCAGTTCTTC. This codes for CASSTGTSGTSYNEQFF.

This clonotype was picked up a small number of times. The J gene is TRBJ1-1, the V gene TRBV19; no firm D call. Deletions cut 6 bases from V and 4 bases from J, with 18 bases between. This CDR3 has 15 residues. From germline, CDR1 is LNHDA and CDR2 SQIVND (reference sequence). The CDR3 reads CASSSPAGPGTEAFF. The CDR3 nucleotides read TGTGCCAGTAGCTCCCCAGCAGGACCGGGCACTGAAGCTTTCTTT. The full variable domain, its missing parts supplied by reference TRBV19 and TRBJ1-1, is DGGITQSPKYLFRKEGQNVTLSCEQNLNHDAMYWYRQDPGQGLRLIYYSQIVNDFQKGDIAEGYSVSREKKESFPLTVTSAQKNPTAFYLCASSSPAGPGTEAFFGQGTRLTVV.